This record looks at one TCR beta chain sequence and its context. Its antigen is still unknown. Profiled with immunoSEQ multiplex PCR; TCRdb holds only in-frame clones, not every one. The table has roughly 39,000 clones, about four fifths seen once. The source of the sample is a study of T cells in localized non-small cell lung cancer. Study-wide results and limits: Median about 58 top-100 tumor clones were shared with paired adjacent lung. Longer survival (overall) was linked to higher T cell density in blood. Since sequencing was restricted to only one region of the tumor, intratumor heterogeneity remains a possibility. Clonality peaked in uninvolved adjacent lung rather than tumor.

The CDR3 covers 16 residues. Germline V CDR1 and CDR2: MDHEN, SYDVKM. The ends lost 4 bases at V and 4 bases at J; junction bases unmatched: 10. This material consisted of PBMCs, taken before any cancer treatment. The TCR originated in a woman aged 40 to 75 with stage II squamous cell lung carcinoma. J is TRBJ2-5 and V is TRBV28, with 9 bases fitting TRBD2. The CDR3: CASSSPGTSGRETQYF. The CDR3 nucleotides are TGTGCCAGCAGTTCCCCCGGTACTAGCGGGCGAGAGACCCAGTACTTC.